The clone carrying this T cell receptor (beta chain) occurred a few times. Its cognate antigen is unknown. The authors reverse transcribed all of the isolated RNA, so sequencing captured expressed TCRB transcripts. Sequenced by immunoSEQ multiplex PCR; TCRdb stores in-frame clones only, minus some. The sample gives about 650,000 clones, over 10% of which show up once; over 0.1% is in the top ten. The sample originates from a study of beta chain features in type 1 diabetes. Trimming removed 4 bases from V and 8 bases from J; junction bases left unmatched: 10. The germline CDR1 and CDR2 sequences are SNHLY and FYNNEI. The CDR3 has 16 residues. CD45RO/CCR7/CD25/CD127/CD95/CD27 separated CD4+ naive, central memory, regulatory and stem cell-like memory cells by sorting. Study-wide results and caveats: In the patient group, naive, central memory and Treg TCRB repertoires seemed more alike than in the healthy donor group. When cDNA is sequenced, cells with high TCR expression could be over-represented. Among all four CD4+ subsets, Type 1 diabetes patients had TCRB CDR3s that were moderately but significantly shorter.

The J gene is TRBJ1-6, the V gene TRBV2; 8 bases are shared with TRBD1. The receptor was isolated from a man aged 25 to 40 with type 1 diabetes. The sample consisted of naive CD4+ T cells from blood. This CDR3 reads CASSGQGAAGDSPLHF. The CDR3 region has the DNA TGTGCCAGCAGTGGGCAGGGGGCGGCGGGTGATTCACCCCTCCACTTT.